These T cell receptor beta chains were read from a single sample in a study of CXCR3-negative and CXCR3-positive naive CD8 T cells. TCRdb re-called the 5' RACE reads and catalogs CDR3 proteins one per entry, DNA excluded. Its table lists over 150,000 distinct CDR3 sequences. Sequenced input: naive CXCR3+ CD8+ T cells from blood. All receptors derive from a human donor in good health. Some clones in this sample may be carry-over from other donors' samples. CDR3s include the opening cysteine and the closing phenylalanine or tryptophan. The order of the fields is V gene, J gene, CDR3 protein.

TRBV27	TRBJ1-5	CASSYFSNQPQHF
TRBV4-3	TRBJ1-1	CASSQDLGRGTEAFF
TRBV2	TRBJ2-7	CASVEGVSYEQYF
TRBV29-1	TRBJ1-1	CSVDGGNTEAFF
TRBV21-1	TRBJ2-1	CASSPTDRYNEQFF
TRBV7-9	TRBJ2-1	CASSRSGTESYNEQFF
TRBV7-9	TRBJ2-7	CATRDFSFYEQYF
TRBV7-9	TRBJ2-5	CASSFNVYNQETQYF
TRBV4-3	TRBJ2-7	CASSQVQETYEQYF
TRBV7-9	TRBJ2-1	CASSLATSRDEQFF
TRBV15	TRBJ2-1	CATSDLAGVVKNEQFF
TRBV3-1	TRBJ2-7	CASSPGTSGHYEQYF
TRBV7-2	TRBJ2-1	CASSFGLGGRSYNEQFF
TRBV27	TRBJ2-3	CASSPTGGLALLTDTQYF
TRBV5-5	TRBJ2-1	CASSLGGGAFFEQFF
TRBV29-1	TRBJ2-1	CSVDTGRANEQSF
TRBV7-9	TRBJ2-7	CASSLATTGTYEQYF
TRBV27	TRBJ2-7	CASSSVAWGDEQYF
TRBV20-1	TRBJ2-7	CSARDLTGDSYEQYF
TRBV29-1	TRBJ2-1	CSGRVGSDEQFF
TRBV9	TRBJ1-2	CASSATRTAEGYTF
TRBV10-3	TRBJ2-7	CAISEPSVDEQYF
TRBV29-1	TRBJ2-3	CSVEDPRLDTDTQYF
TRBV6-2/TRBV6-3	TRBJ2-7	CASREQGAISYEQYF
TRBV20-1	TRBJ2-3	CSADGLAGSTGTDTQYF
TRBV7-9	TRBJ2-2	CASRTTVNPNTGELFF
TRBV27	TRBJ1-5	CASSFQGGLSNQPQHF
TRBV21-1	TRBJ1-2	CASSVAETNYGYTF
TRBV28	TRBJ2-3	CASSFRDNVADTQYF
TRBV11-2	TRBJ2-7	CASSLDPGQGGYEQYF
TRBV7-6	TRBJ2-1	CASSIAGGPNEQFF
TRBV18	TRBJ2-1	CASSPGDYWQFF
TRBV20-1	TRBJ2-5	CSARHPTGWGQETQYF
TRBV7-9	TRBJ2-1	CASSSQTGGGEQFF
TRBV5-1	TRBJ2-7	CASSQIGGSSYEQYF
TRBV4-3	TRBJ2-7	CASSQADGALDEQYF
TRBV5-6	TRBJ1-2	CASSLFTVDLNYGYTF
TRBV15	TRBJ2-3	CATSKGASDTQYF
TRBV19	TRBJ2-7	CASRSDRVSYEQYF
TRBV6-2/TRBV6-3	TRBJ1-1	CASSFGDGGLTEAFF
TRBV7-9	TRBJ2-7	CASSLGPGVYEQYF
TRBV20-1	TRBJ2-4	CSARDQGKNIQYF
TRBV29-1	TRBJ1-1	CSVPRQGTEAFF
TRBV13	TRBJ1-6	CASSPRSLGLWAPLHF
TRBV12-3/TRBV12-4	TRBJ1-1	CASSAGATEAFF